This TCR beta chain was identified in a study of OX40 agonist ivuxolimab in advanced cancers. For the study at large: The study enrolled dose-escalation patients with hepatocellular carcinoma, melanoma, renal cell or head and neck cancer. Notes on the study in general: The authors also found low normalized T-cell clonal expansion in some nonresponders.

As regards this clone: Its antigen is not known.

The V gene's germline CDR1 is DFQATT and CDR2 SNEGSKA (reference sequence). Trimming shortened V by 3 bases and J by 2 bases, and 5 bases separated the two germline ends. This CDR3 region has 11 residues. Clones were sequenced by immunoSEQ multiplex PCR, and TCRdb holds only the in-frame ones, with some missing. The data hold 70,000 or so clones, with around 85% observed a single time. The sequence came from an adult with an advanced solid tumor such as melanoma, head and neck, liver or kidney cancer. V usage is TRBV20-1 and J usage is TRBJ2-7; D is uncertain. The specimen comprised CD4+ or CD8+ T cells sorted from blood, sampled in a trial of the OX40 agonist ivuxolimab. CDR3 sequence reads: CSASGAYEQYF. The DNA for the CDR3 is TGCAGTGCTAGCGGTGCCTACGAGCAGTACTTC.